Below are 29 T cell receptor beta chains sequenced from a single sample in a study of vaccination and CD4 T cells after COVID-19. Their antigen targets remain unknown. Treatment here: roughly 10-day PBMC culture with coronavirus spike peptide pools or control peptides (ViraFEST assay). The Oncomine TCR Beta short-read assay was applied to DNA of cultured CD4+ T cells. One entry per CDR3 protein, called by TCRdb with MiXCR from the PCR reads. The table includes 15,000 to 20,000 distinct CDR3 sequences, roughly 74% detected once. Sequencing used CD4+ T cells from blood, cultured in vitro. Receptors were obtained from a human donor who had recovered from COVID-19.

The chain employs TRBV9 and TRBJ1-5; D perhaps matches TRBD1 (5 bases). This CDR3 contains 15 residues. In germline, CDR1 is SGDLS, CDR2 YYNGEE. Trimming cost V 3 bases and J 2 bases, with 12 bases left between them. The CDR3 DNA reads TGTGCCAGCAGCGGGGGCGACAGCCGCAATCAGCCCCAGCATTTT. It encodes CASSGGDSRNQPQHF.

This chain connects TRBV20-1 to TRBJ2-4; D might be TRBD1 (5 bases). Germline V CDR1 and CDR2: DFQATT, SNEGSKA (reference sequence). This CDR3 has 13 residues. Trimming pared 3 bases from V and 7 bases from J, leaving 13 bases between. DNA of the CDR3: TGCAGTGCTAGGGGCAGGGTCCGGAACATTCAGTACTTC. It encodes CSARGRVRNIQYF.

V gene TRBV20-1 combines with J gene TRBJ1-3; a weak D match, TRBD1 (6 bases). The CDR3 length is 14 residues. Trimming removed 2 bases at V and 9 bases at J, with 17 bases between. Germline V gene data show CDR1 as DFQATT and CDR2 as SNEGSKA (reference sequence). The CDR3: CSARPRTGHGTIYF. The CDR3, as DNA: TGCAGTGCTAGACCTCGGACGGGACACGGCACCATATATTTT.

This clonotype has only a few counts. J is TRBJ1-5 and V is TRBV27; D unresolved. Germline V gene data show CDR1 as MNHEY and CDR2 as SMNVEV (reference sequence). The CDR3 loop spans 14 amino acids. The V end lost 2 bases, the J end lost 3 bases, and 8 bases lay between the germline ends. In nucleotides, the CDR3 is TGTGCCAGCAGTTTACGGGAGACCAATCAGCCCCAGCATTTT. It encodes CASSLRETNQPQHF.

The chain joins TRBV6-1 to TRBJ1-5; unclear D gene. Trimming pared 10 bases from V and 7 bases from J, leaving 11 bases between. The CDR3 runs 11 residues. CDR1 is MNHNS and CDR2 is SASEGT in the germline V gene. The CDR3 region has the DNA TGTGCCAACGTCTTCGGGCAGCCCCAGCATTTT. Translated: CANVFGQPQHF.

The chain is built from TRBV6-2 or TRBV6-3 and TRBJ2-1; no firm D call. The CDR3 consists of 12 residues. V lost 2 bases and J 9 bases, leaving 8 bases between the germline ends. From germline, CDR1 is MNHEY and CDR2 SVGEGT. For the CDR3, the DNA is TGTGCCAGCAGTTACCCCGAAGTTGAGCAGTTCTTC. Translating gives CASSYPEVEQFF.

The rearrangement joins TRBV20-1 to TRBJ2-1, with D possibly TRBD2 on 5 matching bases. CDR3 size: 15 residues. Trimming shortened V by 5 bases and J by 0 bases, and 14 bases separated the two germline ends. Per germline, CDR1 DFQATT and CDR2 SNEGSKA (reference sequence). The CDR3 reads CSAGLGRGSYNEQFF. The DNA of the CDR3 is TGCAGTGCTGGATTAGGACGGGGCTCCTACAATGAGCAGTTCTTC.

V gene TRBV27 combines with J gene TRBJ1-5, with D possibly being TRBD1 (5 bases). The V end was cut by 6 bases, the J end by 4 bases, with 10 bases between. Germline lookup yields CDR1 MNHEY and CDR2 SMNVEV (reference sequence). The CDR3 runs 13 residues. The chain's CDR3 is CASRWGPNQPQHF. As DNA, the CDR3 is TGTGCCAGCAGGTGGGGACCTAATCAGCCCCAGCATTTT.

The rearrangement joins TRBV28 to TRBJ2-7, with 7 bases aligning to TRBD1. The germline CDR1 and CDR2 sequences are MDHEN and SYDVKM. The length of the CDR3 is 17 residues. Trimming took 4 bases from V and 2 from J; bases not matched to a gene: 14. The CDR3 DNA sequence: TGTGCCAGCAGTTCACATCCCCCACAGGGGACCACCTACGAGCAGTACTTC. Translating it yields CASSSHPPQGTTYEQYF. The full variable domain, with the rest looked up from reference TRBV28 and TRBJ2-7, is DVKVTQSSRYLVKRTGEKVFLECVQDMDHENMFWYRQDPGLGLRLIYFSYDVKMKEKGDIPEGYSVSREKKERFSLILESASTNQTSMYLCASSSHPPQGTTYEQYFGPGTRLTVT.

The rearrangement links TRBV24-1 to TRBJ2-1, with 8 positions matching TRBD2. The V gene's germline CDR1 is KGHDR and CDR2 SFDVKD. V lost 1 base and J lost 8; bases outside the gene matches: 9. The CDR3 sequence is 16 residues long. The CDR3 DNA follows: TGTGCCACCAGTGATTTAGCGAGCGGGAGAGGGCATGAGCAGTTCTTC. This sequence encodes CATSDLASGRGHEQFF.

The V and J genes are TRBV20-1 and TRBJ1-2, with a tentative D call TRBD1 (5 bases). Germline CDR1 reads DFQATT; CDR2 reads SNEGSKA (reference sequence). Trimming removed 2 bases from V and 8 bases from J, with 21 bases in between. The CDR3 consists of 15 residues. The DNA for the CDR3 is TGCAGTGCTAGAAGGCAGGGACGGGGTATAGGCGGCTACACCTTC. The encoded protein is CSARRQGRGIGGYTF.

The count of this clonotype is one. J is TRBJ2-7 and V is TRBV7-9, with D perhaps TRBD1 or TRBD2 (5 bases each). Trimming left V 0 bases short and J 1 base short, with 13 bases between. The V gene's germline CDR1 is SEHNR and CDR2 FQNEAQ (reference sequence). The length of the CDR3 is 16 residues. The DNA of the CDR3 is TGTGCCAGCAGCTTAGCAGTGGGGACGGCTTCCTACGAGCAGTACTTC. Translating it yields CASSLAVGTASYEQYF.

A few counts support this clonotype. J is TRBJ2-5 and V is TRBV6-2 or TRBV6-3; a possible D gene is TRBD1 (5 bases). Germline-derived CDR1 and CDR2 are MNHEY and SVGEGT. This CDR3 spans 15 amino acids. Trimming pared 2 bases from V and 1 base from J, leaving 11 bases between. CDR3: CASSYQGFLQETQYF. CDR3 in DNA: TGTGCCAGCAGTTACCAGGGATTTCTCCAAGAGACCCAGTACTTC.

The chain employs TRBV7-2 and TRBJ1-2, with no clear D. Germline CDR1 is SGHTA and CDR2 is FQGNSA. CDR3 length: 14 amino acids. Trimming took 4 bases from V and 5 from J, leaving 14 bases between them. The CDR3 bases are TGTGCCAGCAGCTCCTCGGCGGGGAGTTATGGCTACACCTTC. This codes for CASSSSAGSYGYTF.

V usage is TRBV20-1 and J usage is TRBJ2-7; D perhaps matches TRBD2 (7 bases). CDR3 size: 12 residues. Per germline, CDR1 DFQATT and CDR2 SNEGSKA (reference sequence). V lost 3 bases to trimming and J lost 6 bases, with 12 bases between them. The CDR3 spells CSASLRGAEQYF. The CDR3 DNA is TGCAGTGCTAGCCTCCGGGGGGCCGAGCAGTACTTC.

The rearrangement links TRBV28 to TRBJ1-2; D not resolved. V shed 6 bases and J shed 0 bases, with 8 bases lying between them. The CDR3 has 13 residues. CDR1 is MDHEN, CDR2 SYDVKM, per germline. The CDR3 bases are TGTGCCAGCAGACCAGCCGCTAACTATGGCTACACCTTC. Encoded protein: CASRPAANYGYTF.

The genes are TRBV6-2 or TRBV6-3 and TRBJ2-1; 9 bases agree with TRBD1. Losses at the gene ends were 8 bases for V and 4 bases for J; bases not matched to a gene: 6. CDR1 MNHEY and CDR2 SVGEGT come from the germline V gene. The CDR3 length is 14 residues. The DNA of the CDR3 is TGTGCCAGCCGCCGGGACAGGGTGTACAATGAGCAGTTCTTC. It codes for CASRRDRVYNEQFF.

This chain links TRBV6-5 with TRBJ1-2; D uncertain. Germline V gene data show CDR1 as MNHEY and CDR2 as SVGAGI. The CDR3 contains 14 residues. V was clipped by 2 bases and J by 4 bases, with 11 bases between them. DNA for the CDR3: TGTGCCAGCAGTTACGTCCAGGTCGGCTATGGCTACACCTTC. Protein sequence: CASSYVQVGYGYTF.

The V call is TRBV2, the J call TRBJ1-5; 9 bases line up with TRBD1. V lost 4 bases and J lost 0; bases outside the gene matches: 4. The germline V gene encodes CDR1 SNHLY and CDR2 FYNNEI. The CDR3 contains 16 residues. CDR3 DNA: TGTGCCAGCAGTGGAGACAGGGGGTATAGCAATCAGCCCCAGCATTTT. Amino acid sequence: CASSGDRGYSNQPQHF.

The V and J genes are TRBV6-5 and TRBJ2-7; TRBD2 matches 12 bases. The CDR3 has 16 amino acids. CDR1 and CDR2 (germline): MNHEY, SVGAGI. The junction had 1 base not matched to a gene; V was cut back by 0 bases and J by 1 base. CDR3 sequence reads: CASSYSGLAGSYEQYF. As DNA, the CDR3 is TGTGCCAGCAGTTACTCGGGACTAGCGGGTTCCTACGAGCAGTACTTC.

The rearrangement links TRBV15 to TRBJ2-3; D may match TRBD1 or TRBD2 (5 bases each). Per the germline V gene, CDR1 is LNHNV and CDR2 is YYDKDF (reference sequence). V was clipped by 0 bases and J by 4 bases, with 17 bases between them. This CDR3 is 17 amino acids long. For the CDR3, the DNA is TGTGCCACCAGCAGAGACTGGACCGGGGCCGGGTCAGATACGCAGTATTTT. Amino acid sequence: CATSRDWTGAGSDTQYF.

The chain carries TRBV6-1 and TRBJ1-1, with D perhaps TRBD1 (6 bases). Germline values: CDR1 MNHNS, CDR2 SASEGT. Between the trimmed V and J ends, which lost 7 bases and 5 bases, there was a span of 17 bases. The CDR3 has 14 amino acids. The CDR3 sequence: CASKGDPRVTEAFF. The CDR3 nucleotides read TGTGCCAGCAAGGGGGACCCGCGGGTAACTGAAGCTTTCTTT.

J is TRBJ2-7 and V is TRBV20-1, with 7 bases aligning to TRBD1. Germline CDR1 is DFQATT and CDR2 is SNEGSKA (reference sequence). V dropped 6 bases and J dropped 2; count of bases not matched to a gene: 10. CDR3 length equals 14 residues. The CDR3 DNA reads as TGCAGTGCCGTGGACAGGCGAAAACCCTACGAGCAGTACTTC. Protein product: CSAVDRRKPYEQYF.

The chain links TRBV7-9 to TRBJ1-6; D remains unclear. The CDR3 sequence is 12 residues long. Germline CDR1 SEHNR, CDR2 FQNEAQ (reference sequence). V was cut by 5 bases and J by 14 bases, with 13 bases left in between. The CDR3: CASSPSPRALHF. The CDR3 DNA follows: TGTGCCAGCAGCCCCTCTCCGAGGGCCCTCCACTTT.

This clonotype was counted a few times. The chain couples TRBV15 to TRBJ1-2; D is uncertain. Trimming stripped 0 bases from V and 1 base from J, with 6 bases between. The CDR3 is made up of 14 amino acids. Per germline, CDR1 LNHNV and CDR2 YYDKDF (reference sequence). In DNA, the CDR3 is TGTGCCACCAGCAGAGATTCACTTAACTATGGCTACACCTTC. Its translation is CATSRDSLNYGYTF.

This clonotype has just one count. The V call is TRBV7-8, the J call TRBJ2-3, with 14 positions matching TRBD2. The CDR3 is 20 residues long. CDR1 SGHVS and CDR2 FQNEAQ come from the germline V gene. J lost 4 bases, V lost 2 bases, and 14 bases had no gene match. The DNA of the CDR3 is TGTGCCAGCAGCTTACGCAGCGGGACTAGCGGGAGAAGTGGCGCAGATACGCAGTATTTT. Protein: CASSLRSGTSGRSGADTQYF.

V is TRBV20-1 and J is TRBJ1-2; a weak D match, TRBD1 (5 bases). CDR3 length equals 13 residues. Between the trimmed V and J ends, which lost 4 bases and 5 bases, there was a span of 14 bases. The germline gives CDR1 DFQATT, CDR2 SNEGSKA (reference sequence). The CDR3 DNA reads TGCAGTGCTACCCCGGCTCAGGGTTATGGCTACACCTTC. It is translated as CSATPAQGYGYTF.

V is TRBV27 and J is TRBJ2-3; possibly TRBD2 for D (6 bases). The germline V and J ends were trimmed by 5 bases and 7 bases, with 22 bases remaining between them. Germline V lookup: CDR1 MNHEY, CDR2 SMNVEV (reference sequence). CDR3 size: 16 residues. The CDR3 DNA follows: TGTGCCAGCAGTCCGCTCGGCCTAAACCGCGGGAATACGCAGTATTTT. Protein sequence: CASSPLGLNRGNTQYF.

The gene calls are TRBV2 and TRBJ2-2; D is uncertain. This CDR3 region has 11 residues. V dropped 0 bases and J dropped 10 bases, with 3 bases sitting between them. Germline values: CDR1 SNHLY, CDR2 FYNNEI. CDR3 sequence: CASSEALELFF. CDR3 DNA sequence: TGTGCCAGCAGTGAAGCGCTGGAGCTGTTTTTT.